A single sample is the source of the 6 T cell receptor beta chains below, sequenced in a study of T cells expressing NK-cell markers (dated by TCRdb to 2019 to 2021). Library preparation was by 5' RACE. The run used an Illumina HiSeq 2000. Once TCRdb had reprocessed the reads, it stored one entry per CDR3 protein sequence and supplied no DNA. In this sample's table one finds roughly 180,000 distinct CDR3 sequences. Together, the top ten hold about 18% of the sample. The specimen was blood T cells: a sorted CD56 or NKG2C T cell subset, CD4+ or CD8+ T cells, or bulk PBMC T cells (not recorded which). The receptors were sampled from a woman aged 18 to 75 in good health.

The CDR3 reads CASSSSGVLNTEAFF. V and J are TRBV7-9 and TRBJ1-1; the D call from TCRdb, TRBD1, cannot be confirmed without DNA. Germline assignment: CDR1 SEHNR and CDR2 FQNEAQ (reference sequence). The CDR3 runs 15 residues. The whole variable domain, filled in from reference TRBV7-9 and TRBJ1-1, reads DTGVSQNPRHKITKRGQNVTFRCDPISEHNRLYWYRQTLGQGPEFLTYFQNEAQLEKSRLLSDRFSAERPKGSFSTLEIQRTEQGDSAMYLCASSSSGVLNTEAFFGQGTRLTVV.

The chain links TRBV7-7 to TRBJ2-2; the D gene TCRdb calls, TRBD1, cannot be checked with no DNA. CDR1 and CDR2 (germline): SSHAT, FNYEAQ (reference sequence). This CDR3 has 13 amino acids. The CDR3 spells CASSLTGTGELFF. The full variable domain, with the rest looked up from reference TRBV7-7 and TRBJ2-2, is GAGVSQSPRYKVTKRGQDVTLRCDPISSHATLYWYQQALGQGPEFLTYFNYEAQPDKSGLPSDRFSAERPEGSISTLTIQRTEQRDSAMYRCASSLTGTGELFFGEGSRLTVL.

This chain uses TRBV2 with TRBJ2-7. The CDR3 totals 15 residues. Looked up from germline, CDR1 is SNHLY and CDR2 is FYNNEI. The CDR3 loop reads CASTLWWSSSYEQYF.

This rearrangement joins TRBV2 to TRBJ1-5; the TCRdb call, TRBD1, lacks DNA for checking. The CDR3 extends over 16 amino acids. Germline V lookup: CDR1 SNHLY, CDR2 FYNNEI. CDR3 residues: CASSDQGARRNQPQHF. Full variable domain (outside the CDR3, taken from reference TRBV2 and TRBJ1-5): EPEVTQTPSHQVTQMGQEVILRCVPISNHLYFYWYRQILGQKVEFLVSFYNNEISEKSEIFDDQFSVERPDGSNFTLKIRSTKLEDSAMYFCASSDQGARRNQPQHFGDGTRLSIL.

V gene TRBV6-2 or TRBV6-3 combines with J gene TRBJ1-2. CDR1 and CDR2 from the germline V gene are MNHEY and SVGEGT. This CDR3 comprises 15 residues. The CDR3 is CASSYSGPRGYGYTF.

This chain joins TRBV2 and TRBJ1-1. The CDR3 totals 18 residues. Germline V CDR1 and CDR2: SNHLY, FYNNEI. The CDR3 sequence: CASSRNHILQSMNTEAFF.